The clone carrying this TCR beta chain was seen many times. Antigen specificity is unknown. Synthesis of cDNA was accomplished via 5'RACE employing 10-nucleotide random UMIs. TCRdb recomputed calls from the 5' RACE reads with MiXCR, one row per CDR3 protein. The sample has more than 25,000 distinct CDR3 sequences, 20% to 25% seen once. Germline CDR1 and CDR2: DFQATT and SNEGSKA (reference sequence). The V and J ends lost 6 bases and 5 bases respectively, with 14 bases between them. There are 13 residues in the CDR3. This entry belongs to a study of neurological immune-mediated disorders. General observations from the study: Expanded clones shared no CDR3 amino acid sequences across subjects, suggesting private repertoires in all groups.

The T cells used for sorted libraries numbered around 1 million, either CD4+ or CD8+. The chain recombines TRBV20-1 with TRBJ1-5, with D perhaps TRBD1 (6 bases). The sequencing input was CD4+ T cells from blood. The receptor was isolated from a man aged 50-59 years with HTLV-1-associated myelopathy (HAM/TSP). The CDR3 region is CSAAGTLDQPQHF. DNA of the CDR3: TGCAGTGCAGCCGGGACATTGGATCAGCCCCAGCATTTT.